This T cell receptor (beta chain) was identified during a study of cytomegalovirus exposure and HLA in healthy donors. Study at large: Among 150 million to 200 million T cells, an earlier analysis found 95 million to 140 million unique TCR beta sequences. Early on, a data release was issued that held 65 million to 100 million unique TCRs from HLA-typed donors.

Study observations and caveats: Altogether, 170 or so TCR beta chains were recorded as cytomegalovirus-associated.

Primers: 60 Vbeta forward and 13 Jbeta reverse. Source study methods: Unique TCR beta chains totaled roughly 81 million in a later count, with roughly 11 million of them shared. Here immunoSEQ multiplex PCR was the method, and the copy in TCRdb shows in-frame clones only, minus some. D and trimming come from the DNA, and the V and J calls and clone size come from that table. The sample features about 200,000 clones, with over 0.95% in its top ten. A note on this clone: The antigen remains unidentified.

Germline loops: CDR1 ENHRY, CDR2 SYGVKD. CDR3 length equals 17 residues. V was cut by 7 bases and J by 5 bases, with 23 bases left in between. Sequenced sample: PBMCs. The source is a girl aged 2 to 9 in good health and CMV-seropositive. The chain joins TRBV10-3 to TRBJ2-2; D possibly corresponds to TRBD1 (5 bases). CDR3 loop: CAITSSWRQGMTGELFF. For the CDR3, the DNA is TGTGCCATCACCTCATCATGGCGTCAGGGTATGACCGGGGAGCTGTTTTTT.